A selection of T cell receptor beta chains follows, all from one sample in a study of T-cell reconstitution after alpha-beta-depleted transplantation in children. TCRdb re-analysed the PCR reads in MiXCR, keeping a single row per CDR3 protein. The sample has 200,000 to 250,000 distinct CDR3 sequences; around 7.8% are singletons. The sequencing used PBMCs, mostly from graft donor cells, collected 180 days after TCRalphabeta/CD19-depleted stem cell transplant. The receptors originated from a male patient aged 10-17 years who had a stem cell transplant for acute lymphoblastic leukemia, so the T cells may come from the graft donor. Each CDR3 is given without its conserved first and last residue. The order of the fields is V gene, J gene, CDR3 protein.

v_call: TRBV2; j_call: TRBJ2-3; cdr3_aa: ASSPGLAGGLVTDTQY
v_call: TRBV27; j_call: TRBJ2-5; cdr3_aa: ASSLRGREGETQY
v_call: TRBV4-1; j_call: TRBJ1-4; cdr3_aa: ASSRGRVEKLF
v_call: TRBV27; j_call: TRBJ2-7; cdr3_aa: ASSLHTGGEQY
v_call: TRBV29-1; j_call: TRBJ2-7; cdr3_aa: SAGRDIGSYEQY
v_call: TRBV4-2; j_call: TRBJ2-1; cdr3_aa: ASSDSGEQF
v_call: TRBV29-1; j_call: TRBJ2-6; cdr3_aa: SVEDQGVSGANVLT
v_call: TRBV27; j_call: TRBJ2-1; cdr3_aa: ASSLARLVRSYNEQF
v_call: TRBV12-5; j_call: TRBJ1-1; cdr3_aa: ASALGPGGWTEAF
v_call: TRBV21-1; j_call: TRBJ2-2; cdr3_aa: ASSNRNRAANTGELF
v_call: TRBV9; j_call: TRBJ2-5; cdr3_aa: ASSEGSGGQETQY
v_call: TRBV7-9; j_call: TRBJ2-1; cdr3_aa: ASSSLLAGAYNEQF
v_call: TRBV12-3/TRBV12-4; j_call: TRBJ2-4; cdr3_aa: ASSPSGIRYIQY
v_call: TRBV28; j_call: TRBJ1-3; cdr3_aa: ASRYGGASGNTIY
v_call: TRBV4-3; j_call: TRBJ2-6; cdr3_aa: ASSQVGGSGANVLT
v_call: TRBV4-1; j_call: TRBJ2-4; cdr3_aa: ASSHIFMGSDAKNIQY
v_call: TRBV3-1; j_call: TRBJ2-3; cdr3_aa: ASSLGEDVTDTQY
v_call: TRBV6-1; j_call: TRBJ2-7; cdr3_aa: ASSGGTSGTYEQY
v_call: TRBV7-9; j_call: TRBJ2-7; cdr3_aa: ASSLAPGRGEQY
v_call: TRBV4-3; j_call: TRBJ1-1; cdr3_aa: ASSQGPLGGNTEAF
v_call: TRBV27; j_call: TRBJ1-5; cdr3_aa: ASRPNRQGPNQPQH
v_call: TRBV18; j_call: TRBJ2-7; cdr3_aa: ASSPRQGIYEQY
v_call: TRBV12-3/TRBV12-4; j_call: TRBJ2-5; cdr3_aa: ASSPPWRGNLETQY
v_call: TRBV7-2; j_call: TRBJ1-4; cdr3_aa: ASSLRTGKEKLF
v_call: TRBV6-2/TRBV6-3; j_call: TRBJ2-1; cdr3_aa: ASRAGTSGHNEQF
v_call: TRBV18; j_call: TRBJ1-5; cdr3_aa: ASSREGLENQPQH